These T cell receptor beta chains were read from a single sample in a study of Graves' ophthalmopathy and Graves' hyperthyroidism. TCRdb fed the multiplex PCR reads into MiXCR, producing one record per CDR3 protein. This table holds more than 550,000 distinct CDR3 sequences, about two fifths found once. Sequencing was performed on peripheral blood. The receptor source for this set is an adult man with Graves' ophthalmopathy. Each CDR3 is given without its conserved first and last residue.

TRBJ2-5,TRBV7-3,ASSITSGGLYQETQY
TRBJ1-4,TRBV12-3/TRBV12-4,ASSFPGYNEKLF
TRBJ1-2,TRBV4-1,ASSQEAVYYGYT
TRBJ1-5,TRBV7-2,ASRGGGAGNQPQH
TRBJ1-2,TRBV2,ASTLREQGYYGYT
TRBJ2-2,TRBV11-2,ASSQDLRREHTGELF
TRBJ1-1,TRBV7-4,ASSPGTGLTNTEAF
TRBJ1-2,TRBV29-1,SVEGGPGGYT
TRBJ1-2,TRBV10-1,ATRKGDYGYT
TRBJ1-5,TRBV11-2,ASSLLGAGGAPQH
TRBJ1-2,TRBV25-1,ASSLGTGTANYGYT
TRBJ2-5,TRBV7-3,ASSLYVAGEKETQY
TRBJ1-3,TRBV15,ATSSFVTGNTIY
TRBJ2-5,TRBV19,ASSMGVGTLETQY
TRBJ1-5,TRBV10-3,ACKSGGNNQPQH
TRBJ1-2,TRBV29-1,SVNYGDRRERTYGYT
TRBJ1-2,TRBV12-3/TRBV12-4,ASTGSPGDRGYT
TRBJ1-5,TRBV7-2,ASSLQRNQETQH
TRBJ2-2,TRBV9,ASSARGAGGELF
TRBJ2-7,TRBV29-1,SVRAGAPYEQY
TRBJ2-5,TRBV2,ASTQDQY
TRBJ1-2,TRBV24-1,ATSDPGGYGYT
TRBJ2-2,TRBV7-9,ASRTSGGGGELF
TRBJ2-2,TRBV2,ASSLTSGGIHHDTGELF
TRBJ2-2,TRBV7-9,ASSLLGSTGELS
TRBJ1-1,TRBV9,ASSQEVGAGHTEAF
TRBJ1-4,TRBV19,ASSIGIANEKLF
TRBJ2-7,TRBV19,ASSTSLLGDEQY
TRBJ1-2,TRBV4-3,ASSEEDQGRGYT